This T cell receptor (beta chain) was obtained from a study of T cell responses to AZD1222 COVID-19 vaccine. Study conclusions and caveats: Donor demographics were predominantly white British with a female majority; clonal diversity may be underestimated. Baseline serology detected seropositivity in only 6 or 7 AZD1222 recipients.

The CDR3 runs to 14 residues. The germline V gene encodes CDR1 MNHNY and CDR2 SVGAGI (reference sequence). As regards this clone: Its antigen is currently unknown. Compared with germline, one end of the junction differs, possibly owing to a read error.

TCRdb's table, derived via immunoSEQ multiplex PCR, lists solely in-frame clones and lacks some. Found here are around 150,000 clones, approximately 92% of them singletons; the top ten hold about 3.3%. This chain links TRBV6-6 with TRBJ2-2; the match to TRBD1 covers 7 bases. This sample comprised peripheral blood, obtained 28 days after the second AZD1222 dose. The sequence was collected from an adult who received the AZD1222 COVID-19 vaccine. CDR3 sequence (DNA): TGTGCCAGCAGTCGACAGGGAAACAGCGGGGAGCTGTTTTTT. It yields the protein CASSRQGNSGELFF.